A selection of T cell receptor beta chains follows, all from one sample in a study of T cell responses to AZD1222 COVID-19 vaccine. Assay: immunoSEQ multiplex PCR; the TCRdb copy retains only in-frame clones and omits some. Of about 130,000 clones detected, around 90% appear once; the ten largest clones hold 1% to 1.4%. Sequencing used peripheral blood, obtained 28 days after the second AZD1222 dose. These receptors originate from an adult who received the AZD1222 COVID-19 vaccine. CDR3s include the opening cysteine and the closing phenylalanine or tryptophan. Each record gives: CDR3 length, V gene, J gene, D gene, clone size, CDR3 protein, CDR3 DNA. A D gene is named only where the DNA matches it firmly. Clone size appears in some rows only: once, few, many, or a class for an expanded clone.

cdr3_length: 13
v_call: TRBV7-9
j_call: TRBJ1-1
d_call: -
clone_size: -
cdr3_aa: CASSLGTGTEAFF
cdr3_nt: TGTGCCAGCAGCTTAGGGACCGGTACTGAAGCTTTCTTT

cdr3_length: 13
v_call: TRBV29-1
j_call: TRBJ2-1
d_call: -
clone_size: -
cdr3_aa: CSVEAIYAGERFF
cdr3_nt: TGCAGCGTTGAAGCGATCTATGCGGGTGAGCGGTTCTTC

cdr3_length: 13
v_call: TRBV7-9
j_call: TRBJ1-1
d_call: -
clone_size: -
cdr3_aa: CASSFSENTEAFF
cdr3_nt: TGTGCCAGCAGCTTTTCAGAGAACACTGAAGCTTTCTTT

cdr3_length: 15
v_call: TRBV19
j_call: TRBJ1-6
d_call: TRBD1
clone_size: -
cdr3_aa: CASSADRGSNSPLHF
cdr3_nt: TGTGCCAGTAGTGCTGACAGGGGGTCAAATTCACCCCTCCACTTT

cdr3_length: 16
v_call: TRBV5-1
j_call: TRBJ1-1
d_call: TRBD1
clone_size: -
cdr3_aa: CASSPLGQGLNTEAFF
cdr3_nt: TGCGCCAGCAGCCCTTTAGGACAGGGGTTGAACACTGAAGCTTTCTTT

cdr3_length: 17
v_call: TRBV6-6
j_call: TRBJ1-1
d_call: -
clone_size: -
cdr3_aa: CASSQPGTGVVRTEAFF
cdr3_nt: TGTGCCAGCAGTCAACCCGGGACGGGAGTTGTGAGGACTGAAGCTTTCTTT

cdr3_length: 15
v_call: TRBV6-5
j_call: TRBJ1-2
d_call: -
clone_size: -
cdr3_aa: CASSYSFPGAYGYTF
cdr3_nt: TGTGCCAGCAGTTACTCATTCCCCGGGGCATATGGCTACACCTTC

cdr3_length: 21
v_call: TRBV12-5
j_call: TRBJ2-1
d_call: TRBD2
clone_size: -
cdr3_aa: CASGQWAGTSEYESSYNEQFF
cdr3_nt: TGTGCTAGTGGTCAGTGGGCCGGGACTAGCGAGTACGAGAGCTCCTACAATGAGCAGTTCTTC

cdr3_length: 20
v_call: TRBV3-1/TRBV3-2
j_call: TRBJ1-3
d_call: -
clone_size: once
cdr3_aa: CASSQDHEGLGTNSGNTIYF
cdr3_nt: TGTGCCAGCAGCCAAGATCACGAGGGACTGGGGACTAATTCTGGAAACACCATATATTTT

cdr3_length: 14
v_call: TRBV27
j_call: TRBJ1-2
d_call: -
clone_size: -
cdr3_aa: CASSLYGGPGGYTF
cdr3_nt: TGTGCCAGCAGTTTATACGGCGGGCCGGGAGGCTACACCTTC

cdr3_length: 14
v_call: TRBV6-2/TRBV6-3
j_call: TRBJ2-7
d_call: TRBD2
clone_size: -
cdr3_aa: CASSYSTSGSEQYF
cdr3_nt: TGTGCCAGCAGTTACTCAACTAGCGGGAGCGAGCAGTACTTC

cdr3_length: 12
v_call: TRBV7-9
j_call: TRBJ2-7
d_call: -
clone_size: -
cdr3_aa: CASSLSWSRPYF
cdr3_nt: TGTGCCAGCAGCTTATCATGGTCCCGGCCGTACTTC

cdr3_length: 14
v_call: TRBV19
j_call: TRBJ1-5
d_call: -
clone_size: -
cdr3_aa: CASTETNQNQPQHF
cdr3_nt: TGTGCCAGTACAGAAACGAACCAAAATCAGCCCCAGCATTTT

cdr3_length: 15
v_call: TRBV28
j_call: TRBJ1-3
d_call: -
clone_size: -
cdr3_aa: CASRSDGTSGNTIYF
cdr3_nt: TGTGCCAGCAGATCAGACGGGACCTCTGGAAACACCATATATTTT

cdr3_length: 12
v_call: TRBV29-1
j_call: TRBJ2-6
d_call: -
clone_size: -
cdr3_aa: CSVLAGANVLTF
cdr3_nt: TGCAGCGTTCTTGCTGGGGCCAACGTCCTGACTTTC

cdr3_length: 15
v_call: TRBV5-1
j_call: TRBJ2-2
d_call: -
clone_size: -
cdr3_aa: CASSLGNRATGELFF
cdr3_nt: TGCGCCAGCAGCTTGGGAAACAGGGCCACCGGGGAGCTGTTTTTT

cdr3_length: 16
v_call: TRBV6-5
j_call: TRBJ1-6
d_call: -
clone_size: -
cdr3_aa: CASSYSGSSYNSPLHF
cdr3_nt: TGTGCCAGCAGTTACTCAGGGAGCTCCTATAATTCACCCCTCCACTTT

cdr3_length: 16
v_call: TRBV18
j_call: TRBJ2-2
d_call: -
clone_size: -
cdr3_aa: CASSPRIVESPGELFF
cdr3_nt: TGTGCCAGCTCACCACGAATCGTGGAGTCCCCCGGGGAGCTGTTTTTT

cdr3_length: 17
v_call: TRBV7-6
j_call: TRBJ1-1
d_call: -
clone_size: -
cdr3_aa: CASSNNRVSTVIGEAFF
cdr3_nt: TGTGCCAGCAGCAATAACAGGGTGTCCACCGTCATTGGTGAAGCTTTCTTT

cdr3_length: 14
v_call: TRBV27
j_call: TRBJ2-7
d_call: TRBD1
clone_size: -
cdr3_aa: CASSLSRQGGEQYF
cdr3_nt: TGTGCCAGCAGTTTATCCAGACAGGGGGGCGAGCAGTACTTC

cdr3_length: 13
v_call: TRBV3-1/TRBV3-2
j_call: TRBJ2-7
d_call: -
clone_size: few
cdr3_aa: CASSLGTQTEQYF
cdr3_nt: TGTGCCAGCAGCCTGGGGACACAGACCGAGCAGTACTTC

cdr3_length: 11
v_call: TRBV5-1
j_call: TRBJ2-3
d_call: -
clone_size: -
cdr3_aa: CASSFTDTQYF
cdr3_nt: TGCGCCAGCAGCTTCACAGATACGCAGTATTTT

cdr3_length: 17
v_call: TRBV28
j_call: TRBJ1-5
d_call: TRBD1
clone_size: -
cdr3_aa: CASSFWDRGHSNQPQHF
cdr3_nt: TGTGCCAGCAGTTTTTGGGACAGGGGCCATAGCAATCAGCCCCAGCATTTT